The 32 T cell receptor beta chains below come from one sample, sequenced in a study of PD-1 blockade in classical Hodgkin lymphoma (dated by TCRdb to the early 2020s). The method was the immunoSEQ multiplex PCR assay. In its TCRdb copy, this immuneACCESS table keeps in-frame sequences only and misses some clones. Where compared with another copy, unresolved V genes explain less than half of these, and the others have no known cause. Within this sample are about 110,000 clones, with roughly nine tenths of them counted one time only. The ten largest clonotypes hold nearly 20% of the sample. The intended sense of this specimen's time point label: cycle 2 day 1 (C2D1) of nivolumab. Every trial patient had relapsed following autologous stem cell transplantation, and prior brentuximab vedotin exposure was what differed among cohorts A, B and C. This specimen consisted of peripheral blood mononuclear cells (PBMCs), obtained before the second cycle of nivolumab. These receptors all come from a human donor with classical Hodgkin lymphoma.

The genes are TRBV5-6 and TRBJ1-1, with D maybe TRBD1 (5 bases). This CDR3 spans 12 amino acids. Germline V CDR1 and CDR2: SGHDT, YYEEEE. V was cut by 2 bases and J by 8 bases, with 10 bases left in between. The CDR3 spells CASSLGEGEAFF. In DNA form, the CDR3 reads TGTGCCAGCAGCTTAGGGGAGGGAGAAGCTTTCTTT.

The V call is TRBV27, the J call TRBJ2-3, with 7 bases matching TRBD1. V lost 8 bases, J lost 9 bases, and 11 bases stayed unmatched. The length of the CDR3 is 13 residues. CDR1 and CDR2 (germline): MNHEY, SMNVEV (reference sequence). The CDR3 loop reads CASSPGQTSTQYF. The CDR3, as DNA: TGTGCCAGCTCGCCGGGACAGACCTCCACGCAGTATTTT.

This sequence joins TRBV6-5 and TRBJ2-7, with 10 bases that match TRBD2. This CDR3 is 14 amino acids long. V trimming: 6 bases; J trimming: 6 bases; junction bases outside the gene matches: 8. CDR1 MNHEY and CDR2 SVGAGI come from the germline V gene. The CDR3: CASRYLAGVGEQYF. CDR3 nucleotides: TGTGCCAGCAGATACCTAGCGGGAGTCGGCGAGCAGTACTTC.

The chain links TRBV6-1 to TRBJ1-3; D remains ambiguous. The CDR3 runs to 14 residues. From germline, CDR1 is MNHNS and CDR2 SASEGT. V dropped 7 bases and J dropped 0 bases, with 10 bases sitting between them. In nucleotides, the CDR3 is TGTGCCAGCAACGGTGGAAACTCTGGAAACACCATATATTTT. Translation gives CASNGGNSGNTIYF.

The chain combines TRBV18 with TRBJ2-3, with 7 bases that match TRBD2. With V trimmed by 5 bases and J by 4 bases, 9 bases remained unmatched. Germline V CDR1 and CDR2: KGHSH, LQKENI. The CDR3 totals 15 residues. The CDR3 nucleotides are TGTGCCAGCTCAGGACGCGGGGGTTTCGCAGATACGCAGTATTTT. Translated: CASSGRGGFADTQYF.

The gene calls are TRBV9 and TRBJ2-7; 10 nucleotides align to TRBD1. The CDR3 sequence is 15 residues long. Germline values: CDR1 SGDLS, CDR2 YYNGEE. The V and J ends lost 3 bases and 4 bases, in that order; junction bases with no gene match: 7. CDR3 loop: CASSGPGQGSYEQYF. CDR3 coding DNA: TGTGCCAGCAGCGGACCGGGACAGGGGTCGTACGAGCAGTACTTC.

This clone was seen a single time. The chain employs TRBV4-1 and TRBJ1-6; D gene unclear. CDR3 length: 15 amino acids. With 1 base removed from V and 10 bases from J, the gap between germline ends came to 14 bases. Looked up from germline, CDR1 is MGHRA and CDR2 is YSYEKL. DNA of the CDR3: TGCGCCAGCAGCCAAGTAAGAGAATTAGTATCACCCCTCCACTTT. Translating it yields CASSQVRELVSPLHF.

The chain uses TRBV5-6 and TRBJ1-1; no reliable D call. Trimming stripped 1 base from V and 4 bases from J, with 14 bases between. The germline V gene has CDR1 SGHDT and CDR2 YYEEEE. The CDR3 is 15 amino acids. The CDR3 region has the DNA TGTGCCAGCAGCTTGTATAGGTCGACGTTCACTGAAGCTTTCTTT. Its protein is CASSLYRSTFTEAFF.

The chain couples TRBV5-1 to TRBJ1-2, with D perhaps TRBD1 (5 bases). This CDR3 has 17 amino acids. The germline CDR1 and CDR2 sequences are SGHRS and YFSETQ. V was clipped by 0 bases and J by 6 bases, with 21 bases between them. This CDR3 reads CASSLVVGTALRDGYTF. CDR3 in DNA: TGCGCCAGCAGCTTGGTAGTAGGGACCGCCCTAAGAGATGGCTACACCTTC.

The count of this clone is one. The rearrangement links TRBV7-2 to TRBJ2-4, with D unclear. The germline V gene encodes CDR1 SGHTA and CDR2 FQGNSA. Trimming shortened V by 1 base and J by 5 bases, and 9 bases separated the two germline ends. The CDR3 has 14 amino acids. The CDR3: CASSLGGRENIQYF. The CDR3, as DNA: TGTGCCAGCAGCTTAGGAGGAAGGGAAAACATTCAGTACTTC.

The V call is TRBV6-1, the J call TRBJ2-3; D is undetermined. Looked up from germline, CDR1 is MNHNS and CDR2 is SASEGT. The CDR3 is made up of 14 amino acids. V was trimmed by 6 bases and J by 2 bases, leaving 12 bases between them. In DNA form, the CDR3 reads TGTGCCAGCAGCCCCTGGCGGTCCACAGATACGCAGTATTTT. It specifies CASSPWRSTDTQYF.

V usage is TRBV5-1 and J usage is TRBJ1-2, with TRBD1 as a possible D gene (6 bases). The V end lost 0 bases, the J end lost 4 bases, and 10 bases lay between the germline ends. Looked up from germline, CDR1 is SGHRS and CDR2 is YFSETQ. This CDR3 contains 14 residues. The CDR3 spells CASSLDRGAYGYTF. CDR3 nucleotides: TGCGCCAGCAGCTTGGATAGGGGGGCCTATGGCTACACCTTC.

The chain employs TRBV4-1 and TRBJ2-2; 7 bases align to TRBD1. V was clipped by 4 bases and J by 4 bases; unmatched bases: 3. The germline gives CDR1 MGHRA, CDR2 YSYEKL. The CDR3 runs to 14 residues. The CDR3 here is CASSPGTVTGELFF. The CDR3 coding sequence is TGCGCCAGCAGCCCCGGGACAGTCACCGGGGAGCTGTTTTTT.

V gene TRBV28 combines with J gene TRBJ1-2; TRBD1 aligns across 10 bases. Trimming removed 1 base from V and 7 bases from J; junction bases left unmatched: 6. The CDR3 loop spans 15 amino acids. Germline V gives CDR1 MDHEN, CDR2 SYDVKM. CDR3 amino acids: CASSLSGGQGFGYTF. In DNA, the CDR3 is TGTGCCAGCAGTTTATCGGGGGGACAGGGGTTTGGCTACACCTTC.

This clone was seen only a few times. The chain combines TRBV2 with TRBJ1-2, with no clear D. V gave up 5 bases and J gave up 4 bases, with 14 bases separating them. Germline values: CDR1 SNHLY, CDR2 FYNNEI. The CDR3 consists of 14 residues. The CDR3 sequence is CASSRQASTYGYTF. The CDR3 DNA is TGTGCCAGCAGTCGCCAGGCCTCTACCTATGGCTACACCTTC. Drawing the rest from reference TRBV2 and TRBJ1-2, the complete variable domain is EPEVTQTPSHQVTQMGQEVILRCVPISNHLYFYWYRQILGQKVEFLVSFYNNEISEKSEIFDDQFSVERPDGSNFTLKIRSTKLEDSAMYFCASSRQASTYGYTFGSGTRLTVV.

The CDR3 coding sequence is TGTGCCAGCAGAACCGGGACTAGCCGCGAAGAGACCCAGTACTTC. This translates into CASRTGTSREETQYF. This sequence joins TRBV5-4 and TRBJ2-5, with 9 bases identical to TRBD2. Germline assignment: CDR1 SGHNT and CDR2 YYREEE (reference sequence). This CDR3 comprises 15 residues. V lost 5 bases to trimming and J lost 3 bases; unmatched junction nucleotides: 8.

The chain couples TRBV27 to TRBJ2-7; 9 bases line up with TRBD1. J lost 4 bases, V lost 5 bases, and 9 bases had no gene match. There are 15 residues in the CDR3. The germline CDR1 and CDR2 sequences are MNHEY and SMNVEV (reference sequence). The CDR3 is CASSIKTGGQYEQYF. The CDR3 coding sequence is TGTGCCAGCAGTATAAAGACAGGGGGTCAGTACGAGCAGTACTTC.

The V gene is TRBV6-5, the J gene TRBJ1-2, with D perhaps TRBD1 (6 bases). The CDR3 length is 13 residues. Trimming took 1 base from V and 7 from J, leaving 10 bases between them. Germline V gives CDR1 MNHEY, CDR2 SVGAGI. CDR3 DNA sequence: TGTGCCAGCAGTTACTGGGGGGGGCCTGGCTACACCTTC. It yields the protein CASSYWGGPGYTF.

CDR3 amino acids: CASILPGGTGELFF. CDR3 DNA: TGTGCCAGCATCCTTCCAGGGGGCACCGGGGAGCTGTTTTTT. This chain connects TRBV28 to TRBJ2-2, with 7 bases matching TRBD1. Germline-derived CDR1 and CDR2 are MDHEN and SYDVKM. The CDR3 runs to 14 residues. V was pared by 7 bases and J by 4 bases, with 6 bases of the junction left unmatched.

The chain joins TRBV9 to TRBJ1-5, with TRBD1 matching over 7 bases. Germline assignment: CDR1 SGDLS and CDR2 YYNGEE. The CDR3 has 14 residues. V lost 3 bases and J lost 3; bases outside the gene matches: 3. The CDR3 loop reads CASSAQGVNQPQHF. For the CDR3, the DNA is TGTGCCAGCAGCGCGCAGGGGGTCAATCAGCCCCAGCATTTT. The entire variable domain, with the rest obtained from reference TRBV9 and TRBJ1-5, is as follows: DSGVTQTPKHLITATGQRVTLRCSPRSGDLSVYWYQQSLDQGLQFLIQYYNGEERAKGNILERFSAQQFPDLHSELNLSSLELGDSALYFCASSAQGVNQPQHFGDGTRLSIL.

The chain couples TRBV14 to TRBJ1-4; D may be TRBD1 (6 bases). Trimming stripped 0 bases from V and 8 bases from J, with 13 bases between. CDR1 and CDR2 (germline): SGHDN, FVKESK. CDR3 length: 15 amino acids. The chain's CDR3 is CASSQEGGPGEKLFF. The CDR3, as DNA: TGTGCCAGCAGCCAAGAGGGGGGGCCGGGGGAAAAACTGTTTTTT.

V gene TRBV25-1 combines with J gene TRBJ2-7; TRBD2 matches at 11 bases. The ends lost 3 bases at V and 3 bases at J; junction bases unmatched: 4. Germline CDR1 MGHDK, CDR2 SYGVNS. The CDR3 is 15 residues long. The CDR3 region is CASSEPTSGSYEQYF. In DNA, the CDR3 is TGTGCCAGCAGTGAGCCTACTAGCGGGAGCTACGAGCAGTACTTC.

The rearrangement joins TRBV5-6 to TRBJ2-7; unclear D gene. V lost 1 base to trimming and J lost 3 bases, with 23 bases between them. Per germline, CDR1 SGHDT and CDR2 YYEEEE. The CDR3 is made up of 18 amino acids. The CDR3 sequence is CASSLSTGLLAGFYEQYF. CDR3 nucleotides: TGTGCCAGCAGCTTGTCGACGGGCCTCCTCGCCGGGTTCTACGAGCAGTACTTC.

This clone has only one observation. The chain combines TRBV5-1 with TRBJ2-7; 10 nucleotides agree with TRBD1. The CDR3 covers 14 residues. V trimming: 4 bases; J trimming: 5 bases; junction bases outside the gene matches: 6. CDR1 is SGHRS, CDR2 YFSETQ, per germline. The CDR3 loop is CASSGTGDLDEQYF. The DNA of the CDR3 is TGCGCCAGCAGCGGGACAGGGGACTTGGACGAGCAGTACTTC.

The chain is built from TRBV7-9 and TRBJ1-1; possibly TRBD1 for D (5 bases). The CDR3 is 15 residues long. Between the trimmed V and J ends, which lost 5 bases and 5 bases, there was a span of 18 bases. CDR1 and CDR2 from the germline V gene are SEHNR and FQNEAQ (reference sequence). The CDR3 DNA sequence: TGTGCCAGCAGCCATACCCAGGGCACGGGGACTGAAGCTTTCTTT. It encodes CASSHTQGTGTEAFF. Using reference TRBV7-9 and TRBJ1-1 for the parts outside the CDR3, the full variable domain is DTGVSQNPRHKITKRGQNVTFRCDPISEHNRLYWYRQTLGQGPEFLTYFQNEAQLEKSRLLSDRFSAERPKGSFSTLEIQRTEQGDSAMYLCASSHTQGTGTEAFFGQGTRLTVV.

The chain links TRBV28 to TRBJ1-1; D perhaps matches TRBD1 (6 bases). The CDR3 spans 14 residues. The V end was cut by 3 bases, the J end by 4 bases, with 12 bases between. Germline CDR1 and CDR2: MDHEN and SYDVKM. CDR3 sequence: CASSFSPRGTEAFF. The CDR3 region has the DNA TGTGCCAGCAGTTTTTCCCCCAGGGGCACTGAAGCTTTCTTT.

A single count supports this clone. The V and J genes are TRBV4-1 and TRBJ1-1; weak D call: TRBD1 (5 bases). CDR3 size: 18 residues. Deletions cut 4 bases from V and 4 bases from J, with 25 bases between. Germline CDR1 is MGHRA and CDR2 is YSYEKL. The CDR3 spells CASSLHMGGASGGTEAFF. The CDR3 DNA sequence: TGCGCCAGCAGCCTCCACATGGGCGGGGCTTCTGGAGGCACTGAAGCTTTCTTT.

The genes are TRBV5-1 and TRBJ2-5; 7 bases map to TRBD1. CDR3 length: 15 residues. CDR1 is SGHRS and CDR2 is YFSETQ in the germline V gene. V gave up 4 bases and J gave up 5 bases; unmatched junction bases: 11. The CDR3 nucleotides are TGCGCCAGCAGCCAACATGAGGGGGCGCGGGAGACCCAGTACTTC. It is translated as CASSQHEGARETQYF.

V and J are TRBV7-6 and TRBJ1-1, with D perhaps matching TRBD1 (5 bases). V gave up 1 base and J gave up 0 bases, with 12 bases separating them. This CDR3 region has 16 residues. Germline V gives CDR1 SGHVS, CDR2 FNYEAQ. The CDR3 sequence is CASSLELRDLNTEAFF. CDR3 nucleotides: TGTGCCAGCAGCTTAGAGCTCAGGGACTTGAACACTGAAGCTTTCTTT.

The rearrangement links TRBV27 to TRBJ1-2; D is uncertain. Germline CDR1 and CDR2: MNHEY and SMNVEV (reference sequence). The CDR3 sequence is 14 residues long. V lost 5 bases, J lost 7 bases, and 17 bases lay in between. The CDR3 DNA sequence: TGTGCCAGCAGTCCACTCACTCATATCTCTGGCTACACCTTC. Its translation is CASSPLTHISGYTF.

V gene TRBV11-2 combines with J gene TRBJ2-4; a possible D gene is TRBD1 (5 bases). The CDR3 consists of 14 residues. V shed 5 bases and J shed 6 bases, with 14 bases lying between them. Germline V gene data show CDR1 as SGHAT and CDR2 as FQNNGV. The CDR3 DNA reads TGTGCCAGCAGCACTACCCAGGGTCGAAACATTCAGTACTTC. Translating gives CASSTTQGRNIQYF.

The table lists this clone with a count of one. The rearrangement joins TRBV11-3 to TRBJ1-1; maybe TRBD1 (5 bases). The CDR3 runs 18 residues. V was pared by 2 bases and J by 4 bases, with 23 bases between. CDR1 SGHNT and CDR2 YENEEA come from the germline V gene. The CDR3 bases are TGTGCCAGCAGCTTAACCCCCCAGGGTTTGGGTAGGGGCACTGAAGCTTTCTTT. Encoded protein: CASSLTPQGLGRGTEAFF.